This TCR beta chain originates from a study of cytomegalovirus exposure and HLA in healthy donors. Points from the study as a whole: Later examination showed HLA-associated TCR beta chains had greater clonal expansion than equally common others.

PCR amplification relied on 60 Vbeta primers (plus 13 Jbeta primers). Sequencing was performed with immunoSEQ multiplex PCR; in TCRdb, only in-frame clones are kept and a portion is missing. Of around 150,000 clones listed, approximately 83% were seen once; the top ten hold around 3.2%. This CDR3 region has 15 residues. Deletions cut 2 bases from V and 6 bases from J, with 14 bases between. Germline lookup yields CDR1 ENHRY and CDR2 SYGVKD. To note about this clone: Its antigen is still unknown.

The rearrangement joins TRBV10-3 to TRBJ1-5, with D unresolved. The specimen sequenced was PBMCs. The clonotype comes from a man aged 35-49 years in good health and CMV-seronegative. CDR3 loop: CAISETAGRAQPQHF. CDR3 in DNA: TGTGCCATCAGTGAGACGGCAGGCAGAGCTCAGCCCCAGCATTTT.